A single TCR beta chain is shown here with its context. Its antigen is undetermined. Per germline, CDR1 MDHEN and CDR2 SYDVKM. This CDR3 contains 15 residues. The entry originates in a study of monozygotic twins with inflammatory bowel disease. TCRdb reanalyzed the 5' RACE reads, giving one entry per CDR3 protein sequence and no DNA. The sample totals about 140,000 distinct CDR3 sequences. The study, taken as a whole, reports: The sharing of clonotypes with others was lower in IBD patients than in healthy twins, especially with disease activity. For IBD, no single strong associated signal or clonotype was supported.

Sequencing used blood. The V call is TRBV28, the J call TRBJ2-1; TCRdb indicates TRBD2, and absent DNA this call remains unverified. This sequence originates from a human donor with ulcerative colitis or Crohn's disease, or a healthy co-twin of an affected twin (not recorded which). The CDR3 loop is CASSLLADSYNEQFF. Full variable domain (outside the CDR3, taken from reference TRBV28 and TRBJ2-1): DVKVTQSSRYLVKRTGEKVFLECVQDMDHENMFWYRQDPGLGLRLIYFSYDVKMKEKGDIPEGYSVSREKKERFSLILESASTNQTSMYLCASSLLADSYNEQFFGPGTRLTVL.